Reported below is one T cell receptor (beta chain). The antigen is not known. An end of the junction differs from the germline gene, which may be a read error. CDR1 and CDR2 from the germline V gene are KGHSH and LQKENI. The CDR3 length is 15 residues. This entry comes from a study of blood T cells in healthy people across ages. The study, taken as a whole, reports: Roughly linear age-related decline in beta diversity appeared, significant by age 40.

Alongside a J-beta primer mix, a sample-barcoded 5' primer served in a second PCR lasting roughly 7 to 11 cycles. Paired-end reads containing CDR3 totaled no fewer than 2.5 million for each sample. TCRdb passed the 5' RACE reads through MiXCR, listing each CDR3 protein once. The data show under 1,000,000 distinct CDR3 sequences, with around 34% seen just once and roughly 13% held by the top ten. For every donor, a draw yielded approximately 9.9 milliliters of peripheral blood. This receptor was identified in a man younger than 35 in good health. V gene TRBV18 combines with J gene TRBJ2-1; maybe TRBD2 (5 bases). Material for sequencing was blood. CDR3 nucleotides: TGTGCCGGCTCACCACCGAGGGTGGACTACAATGAGCAGTTCTTC. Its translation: CAGSPPRVDYNEQFF.